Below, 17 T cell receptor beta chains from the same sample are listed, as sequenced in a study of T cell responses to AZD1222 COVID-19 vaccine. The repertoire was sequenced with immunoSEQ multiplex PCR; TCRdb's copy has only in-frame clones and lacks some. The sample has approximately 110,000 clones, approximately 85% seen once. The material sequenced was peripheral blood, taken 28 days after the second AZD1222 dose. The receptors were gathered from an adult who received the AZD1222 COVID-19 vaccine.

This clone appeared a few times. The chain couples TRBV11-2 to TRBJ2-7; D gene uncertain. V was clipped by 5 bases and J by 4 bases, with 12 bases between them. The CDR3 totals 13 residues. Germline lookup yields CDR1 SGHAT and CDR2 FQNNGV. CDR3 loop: CASSPRTVYEQYF. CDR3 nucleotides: TGTGCCAGCAGCCCTAGGACCGTTTACGAGCAGTACTTC.

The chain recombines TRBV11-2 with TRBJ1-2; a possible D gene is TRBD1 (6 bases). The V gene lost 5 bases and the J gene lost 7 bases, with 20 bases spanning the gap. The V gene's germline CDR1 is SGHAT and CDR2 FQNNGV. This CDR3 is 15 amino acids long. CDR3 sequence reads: CASSRALGQFGGYTF. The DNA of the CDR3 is TGTGCCAGCAGCCGGGCCCTCGGACAGTTTGGTGGCTACACCTTC.

CDR3 nucleotide sequence: TGTGCCAGCAGCTTAGTGGGACAGTTCTTAGCGGATCAGCCCCAGCATTTT. This encodes CASSLVGQFLADQPQHF. This chain links TRBV7-2 with TRBJ1-5; 7 nucleotides align to TRBD1. The V and J ends lost 1 base and 5 bases, in that order; junction bases with no gene match: 11. This CDR3 comprises 17 residues. Germline V gene lookup returns CDR1 SGHTA and CDR2 FQGNSA.

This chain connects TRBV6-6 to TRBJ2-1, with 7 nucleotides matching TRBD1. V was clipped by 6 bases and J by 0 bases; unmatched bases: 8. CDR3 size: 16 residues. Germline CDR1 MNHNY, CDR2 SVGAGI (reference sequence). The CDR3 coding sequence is TGTGCCAGCAGCCCAAGACAGGGCAGCTCCTACAATGAGCAGTTCTTC. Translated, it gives CASSPRQGSSYNEQFF.

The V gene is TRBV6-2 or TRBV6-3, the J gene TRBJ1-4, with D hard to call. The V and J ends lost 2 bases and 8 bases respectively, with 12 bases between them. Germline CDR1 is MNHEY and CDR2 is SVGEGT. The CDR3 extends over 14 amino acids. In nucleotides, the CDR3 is TGTGCCAGCAGTTACCCCGGGGATGCGGAAAAACTGTTTTTT. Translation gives CASSYPGDAEKLFF.

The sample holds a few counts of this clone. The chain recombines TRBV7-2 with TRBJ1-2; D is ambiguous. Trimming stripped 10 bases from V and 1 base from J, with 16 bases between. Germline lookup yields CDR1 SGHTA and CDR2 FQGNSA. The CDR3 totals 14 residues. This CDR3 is CATTPRIGNYGYTF. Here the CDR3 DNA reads TGTGCCACCACCCCCCGTATCGGTAACTATGGCTACACCTTC.

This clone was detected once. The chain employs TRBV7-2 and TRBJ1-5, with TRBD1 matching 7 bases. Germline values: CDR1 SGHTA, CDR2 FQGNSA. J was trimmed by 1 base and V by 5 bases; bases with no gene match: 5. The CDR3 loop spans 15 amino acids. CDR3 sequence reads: CASSGPGGSNQPQHF. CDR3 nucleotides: TGTGCCAGCAGCGGTCCAGGGGGAAGCAATCAGCCCCAGCATTTT.

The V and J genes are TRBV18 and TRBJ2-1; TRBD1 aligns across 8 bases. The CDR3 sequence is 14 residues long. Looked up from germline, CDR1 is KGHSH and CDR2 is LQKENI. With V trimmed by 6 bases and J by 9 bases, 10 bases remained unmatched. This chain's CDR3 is CASSPGQGAREQFF. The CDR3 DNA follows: TGTGCCAGCTCCCCGGGGCAGGGGGCACGTGAGCAGTTCTTC.

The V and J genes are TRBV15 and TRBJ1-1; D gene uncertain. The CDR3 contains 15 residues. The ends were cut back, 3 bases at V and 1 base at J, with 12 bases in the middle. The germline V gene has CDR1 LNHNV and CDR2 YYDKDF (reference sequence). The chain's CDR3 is CATSRRGRKNTEAFF. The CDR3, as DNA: TGTGCCACCAGCAGGCGTGGGCGGAAGAACACTGAAGCTTTCTTT.

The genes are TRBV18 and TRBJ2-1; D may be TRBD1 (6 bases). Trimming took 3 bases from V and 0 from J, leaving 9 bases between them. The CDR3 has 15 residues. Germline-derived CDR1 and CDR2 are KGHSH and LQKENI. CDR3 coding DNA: TGTGCCAGCTCACCTCAGGACAGCTCCTACAATGAGCAGTTCTTC. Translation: CASSPQDSSYNEQFF.

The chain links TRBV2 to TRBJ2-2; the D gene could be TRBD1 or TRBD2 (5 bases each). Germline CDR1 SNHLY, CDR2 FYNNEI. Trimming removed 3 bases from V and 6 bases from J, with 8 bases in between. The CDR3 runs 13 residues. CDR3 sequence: CASSDRGAGELFF. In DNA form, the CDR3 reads TGTGCCAGCAGTGATCGAGGGGCCGGGGAGCTGTTTTTT.

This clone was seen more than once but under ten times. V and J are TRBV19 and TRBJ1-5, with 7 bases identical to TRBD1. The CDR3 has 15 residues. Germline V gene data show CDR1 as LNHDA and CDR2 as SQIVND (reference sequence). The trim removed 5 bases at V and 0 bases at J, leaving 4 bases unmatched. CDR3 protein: CASSWEGASNQPQHF. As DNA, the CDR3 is TGTGCCAGTAGTTGGGAGGGGGCTAGCAATCAGCCCCAGCATTTT.

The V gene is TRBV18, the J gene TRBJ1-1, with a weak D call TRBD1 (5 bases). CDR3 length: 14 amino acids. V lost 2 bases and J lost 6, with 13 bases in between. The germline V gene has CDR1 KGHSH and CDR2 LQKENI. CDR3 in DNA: TGTGCCAGCTCACCAGCCGGGACTGGGGCTGAAGCTTTCTTT. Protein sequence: CASSPAGTGAEAFF.

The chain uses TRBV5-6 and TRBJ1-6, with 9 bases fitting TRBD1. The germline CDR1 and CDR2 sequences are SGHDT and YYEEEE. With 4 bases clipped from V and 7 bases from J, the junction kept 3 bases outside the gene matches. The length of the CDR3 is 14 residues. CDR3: CASSQDRGNSPLHF. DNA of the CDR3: TGTGCCAGCAGCCAGGACAGGGGAAATTCACCCCTCCACTTT.

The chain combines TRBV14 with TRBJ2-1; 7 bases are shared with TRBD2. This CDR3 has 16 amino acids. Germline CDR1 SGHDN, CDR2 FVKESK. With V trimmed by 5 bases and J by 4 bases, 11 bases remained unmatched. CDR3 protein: CASSAAGRGDYNEQFF. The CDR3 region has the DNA TGTGCCAGCAGCGCCGCGGGACGGGGGGATTACAATGAGCAGTTCTTC. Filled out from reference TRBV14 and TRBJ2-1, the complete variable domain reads EAGVTQFPSHSVIEKGQTVTLRCDPISGHDNLYWYRRVMGKEIKFLLHFVKESKQDESGMPNNRFLAERTGGTYSTLKVQPAELEDSGVYFCASSAAGRGDYNEQFFGPGTRLTVL.

The CDR3 DNA reads as TGTGCCACCAGCAGCTATACAGGGGGCGGTATTGAGACCCAGTACTTC. It encodes CATSSYTGGGIETQYF. The chain combines TRBV15 with TRBJ2-5, with 9 bases aligning to TRBD1. The CDR3 has 16 amino acids. Germline V lookup: CDR1 LNHNV, CDR2 YYDKDF (reference sequence). J was trimmed by 5 bases and V by 3 bases; bases with no gene match: 10.

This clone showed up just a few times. The CDR3 region has the DNA TGTGCCAGCAGCTACGGACAGGGAAGGGCCCCCCTCCACTTT. Translation gives CASSYGQGRAPLHF. The J gene is TRBJ1-6, the V gene TRBV7-9; 8 bases are shared with TRBD1. Germline V lookup: CDR1 SEHNR, CDR2 FQNEAQ (reference sequence). CDR3 length: 14 residues. J lost 13 bases, V lost 4 bases, and 9 bases had no gene match.